This TCR beta chain was profiled in a study of shared clonotypes between healthy human individuals. Trimming at V came to 5 bases and at J to 0 bases, leaving 4 bases not matched to a gene. The length of the CDR3 is 15 residues. Germline lookup yields CDR1 MDHEN and CDR2 SYDVKM. Investigators divided CD4+ cells into CD45RA+ naive and CD45RA-negative memory subsets. Libraries were prepared by immunoSEQ multiplex PCR; TCRdb keeps only in-frame clonotypes and omits some of them. Seen here are about 1.5 million clones, 95% to 99% observed once, and the top ten hold about 0.45%. The source is a man aged 25 to 40 in good health. Sample: naive CD4+ T cells sorted from blood. Subset described: CD45RA+ positively selected. The chain employs TRBV28 and TRBJ2-1, with 7 bases lining up with TRBD2. The CDR3 here is CASSEGGPSYNEQFF. The CDR3 DNA is TGTGCCAGCAGTGAGGGAGGGCCCTCCTACAATGAGCAGTTCTTC.